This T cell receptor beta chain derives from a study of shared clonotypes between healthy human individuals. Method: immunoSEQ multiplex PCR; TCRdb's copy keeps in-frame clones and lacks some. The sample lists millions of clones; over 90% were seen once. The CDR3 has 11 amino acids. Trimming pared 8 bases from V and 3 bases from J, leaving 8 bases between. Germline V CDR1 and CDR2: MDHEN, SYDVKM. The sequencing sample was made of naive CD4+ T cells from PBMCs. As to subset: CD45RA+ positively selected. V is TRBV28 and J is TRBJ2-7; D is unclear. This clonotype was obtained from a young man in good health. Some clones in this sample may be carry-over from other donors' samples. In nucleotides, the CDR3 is TGTGCCAGCCTGGGGAACTACGAGCAGTACTTC. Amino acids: CASLGNYEQYF.